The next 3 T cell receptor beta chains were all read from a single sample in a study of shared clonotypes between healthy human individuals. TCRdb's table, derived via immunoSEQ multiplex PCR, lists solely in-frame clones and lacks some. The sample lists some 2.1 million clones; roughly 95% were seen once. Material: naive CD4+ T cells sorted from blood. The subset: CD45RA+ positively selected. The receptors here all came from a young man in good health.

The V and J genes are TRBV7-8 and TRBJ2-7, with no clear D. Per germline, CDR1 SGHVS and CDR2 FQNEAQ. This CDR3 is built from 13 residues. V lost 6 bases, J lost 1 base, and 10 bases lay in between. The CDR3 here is CASSHVSSYEQYF. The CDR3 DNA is TGTGCCAGCAGTCACGTTAGTTCCTACGAGCAGTACTTC.

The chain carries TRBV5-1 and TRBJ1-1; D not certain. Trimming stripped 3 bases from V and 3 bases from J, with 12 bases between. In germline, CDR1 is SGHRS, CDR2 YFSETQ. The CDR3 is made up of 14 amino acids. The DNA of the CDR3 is TGCGCCAGCAGCTCCCCCCCCGTTGACACTGAAGCTTTCTTT. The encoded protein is CASSSPPVDTEAFF.

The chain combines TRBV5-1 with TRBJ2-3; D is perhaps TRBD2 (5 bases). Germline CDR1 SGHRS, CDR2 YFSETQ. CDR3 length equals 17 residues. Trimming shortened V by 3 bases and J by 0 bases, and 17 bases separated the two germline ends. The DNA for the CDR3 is TGCGCCAGCAGCTGGAGGCAATGGGTATCGAGCACAGATACGCAGTATTTT. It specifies CASSWRQWVSSTDTQYF.